The 14 T cell receptor beta chains reported below all come from one sample, sequenced in a study of shared clonotypes between healthy human individuals. Positively selected for CCR7, the CD45RO-negative cells used as naive CD8 cells excluded terminally differentiated effector memory CD45RA+ cells. The protocol was immunoSEQ multiplex PCR, while the TCRdb copy is restricted to in-frame clones and leaves out a portion. Of about 2 million clones in the sample, about 95% were seen once. The sequenced material came from naive CD8+ T cells sorted from blood. The receptor source for this set is a man between 18 and 35 years old in good health.

The chain employs TRBV5-4 and TRBJ2-7; D is unresolved. The germline CDR1 and CDR2 sequences are SGHNT and YYREEE (reference sequence). The CDR3 covers 12 residues. V lost 3 bases to trimming and J lost 5 bases, with 9 bases between them. The DNA of the CDR3 is TGTGCCAGCAGCTGGGGTTCCGACGAGCAGTACTTC. Protein product: CASSWGSDEQYF.

The V and J genes are TRBV10-3 and TRBJ2-2; no definite D call. V lost 2 bases to trimming and J lost 2 bases, with 3 bases between them. CDR3 length: 13 residues. CDR1 and CDR2 (germline): ENHRY, SYGVKD. This CDR3 reads CAISESNTGELFF. The CDR3, as DNA: TGTGCCATCAGTGAGAGTAACACCGGGGAGCTGTTTTTT.

The chain has TRBV5-4 and TRBJ2-3; 9 positions agree with TRBD2. The CDR3 length is 15 residues. V gave up 4 bases and J gave up 8 bases; unmatched junction bases: 11. Looked up from germline, CDR1 is SGHNT and CDR2 is YYREEE (reference sequence). This chain's CDR3 is CASSAGLAGPATQYF. The CDR3, as DNA: TGTGCCAGCAGCGCGGGACTAGCAGGACCGGCTACGCAGTATTTT. Variable domain in full (rest from reference TRBV5-4 and TRBJ2-3): ETGVTQSPTHLIKTRGQQVTLRCSSQSGHNTVSWYQQALGQGPQFIFQYYREEENGRGNFPPRFSGLQFPNYSSELNVNALELDDSALYLCASSAGLAGPATQYFGPGTRLTVL.

The CDR3 region has the DNA TGTGCCAGCAGCTTAACTCTTGAGGAAAAACTGTTTTTT. Its translation is CASSLTLEEKLFF. J is TRBJ1-4 and V is TRBV7-8; D is undetermined. Germline lookup yields CDR1 SGHVS and CDR2 FQNEAQ. The ends were cut back, 2 bases at V and 8 bases at J, with 9 bases in the middle. The CDR3 sequence is 13 residues long.

This clone was seen once. The rearrangement uses TRBV4-1 and TRBJ2-7; D is possibly TRBD1 or TRBD2 (5 bases each). CDR3 size: 16 residues. Germline V gene sequence: CDR1 MGHRA, CDR2 YSYEKL. V lost 0 bases and J lost 0, with 12 bases in between. CDR3 protein: CASSQESGTASYEQYF. The DNA for the CDR3 is TGCGCCAGCAGCCAAGAATCCGGGACCGCCTCCTACGAGCAGTACTTC.

The chain recombines TRBV2 with TRBJ1-2; no clear D gene. CDR3 length: 14 residues. V was pared by 3 bases and J by 4 bases, with 12 bases between. Germline CDR1 and CDR2: SNHLY and FYNNEI. The CDR3 here is CASSETDLSYGYTF. CDR3 DNA sequence: TGTGCCAGCAGTGAGACCGATCTATCCTATGGCTACACCTTC.

This rearrangement joins TRBV6-5 to TRBJ1-5; weak D call: TRBD1 (5 bases). CDR1 MNHEY and CDR2 SVGAGI come from the germline V gene. Trimming stripped 2 bases from V and 7 bases from J, with 9 bases between. The CDR3 contains 13 residues. The CDR3 loop is CASSYDGTQPQHF. The CDR3 nucleotides read TGTGCCAGCAGTTACGACGGGACCCAGCCCCAGCATTTT.

The V gene is TRBV5-4, the J gene TRBJ1-1; a possible D gene is TRBD1 (6 bases). CDR1 and CDR2 from the germline V gene are SGHNT and YYREEE (reference sequence). The germline V and J ends were trimmed by 10 bases and 4 bases, with 20 bases remaining between them. CDR3 length: 14 residues. The CDR3 spells CAQQPKGGGTEAFF. In nucleotides, the CDR3 is TGTGCCCAGCAGCCTAAGGGGGGGGGCACTGAAGCTTTCTTT.

The chain is built from TRBV10-3 and TRBJ2-5; the D call may be TRBD1 or TRBD2 (6 bases each). The CDR3 spans 15 residues. Germline assignment: CDR1 ENHRY and CDR2 SYGVKD. Trimming pared 2 bases from V and 5 bases from J, leaving 15 bases between. As DNA, the CDR3 is TGTGCCATCAGTGAGGAGGGGGGAGGAACGGAGACCCAGTACTTC. Protein: CAISEEGGGTETQYF.

V is TRBV25-1 and J is TRBJ2-2; TRBD1 agrees at 8 bases. The V gene end was trimmed by 2 bases and the J gene end by 1 base; junction bases not matched to a gene: 9. Germline V gene data show CDR1 as MGHDK and CDR2 as SYGVNS. CDR3 size: 18 residues. The CDR3 loop reads CASSEVETGVQNTGELFF. The CDR3 nucleotides read TGTGCCAGCAGTGAAGTCGAGACAGGGGTACAGAACACCGGGGAGCTGTTTTTT.

Worth noting for this clone: Other DNA sequences in this specimen translate into the identical CDR3. This chain joins TRBV7-6 and TRBJ2-3, with 7 positions matching TRBD1. CDR3 length: 14 residues. V lost 1 base to trimming and J lost 5 bases; unmatched junction nucleotides: 3. Germline CDR1 is SGHVS and CDR2 is FNYEAQ. CDR3 sequence reads: CASSLGTGRDTQYF. In DNA, the CDR3 is TGTGCCAGCAGCTTAGGGACAGGTCGAGATACGCAGTATTTT.

The J gene is TRBJ2-7, the V gene TRBV5-1; D gene unclear. Germline V lookup: CDR1 SGHRS, CDR2 YFSETQ. Trimming removed 0 bases from V and 4 bases from J, with 11 bases in between. CDR3 length: 14 amino acids. In nucleotides, the CDR3 is TGCGCCAGCAGCTTGGGGCCCCTTCGGTACGAGCAGTACTTC. Its translation is CASSLGPLRYEQYF. The full variable domain, rest sourced from reference TRBV5-1 and TRBJ2-7, is KAGVTQTPRYLIKTRGQQVTLSCSPISGHRSVSWYQQTPGQGLQFLFEYFSETQRNKGNFPGRFSGRQFSNSRSEMNVSTLELGDSALYLCASSLGPLRYEQYFGPGTRLTVT.

The rearrangement joins TRBV2 to TRBJ1-1, with a tentative D call TRBD1 (6 bases). V lost 7 bases and J lost 1, with 16 bases in between. Germline loops: CDR1 SNHLY, CDR2 FYNNEI. This CDR3 comprises 15 residues. The CDR3 here is CASTEVGAPNTEAFF. The DNA of the CDR3 is TGTGCCAGCACCGAAGTGGGGGCACCGAACACTGAAGCTTTCTTT.

This rearrangement joins TRBV5-1 to TRBJ2-3, with a possible D match to TRBD2 (5 bases). CDR1 SGHRS and CDR2 YFSETQ come from the germline V gene. V lost 7 bases to trimming and J lost 2 bases, with 17 bases between them. This CDR3 region has 15 residues. The CDR3 sequence: CASAAGVFDTDTQYF. The CDR3 nucleotides read TGCGCCAGCGCGGCGGGCGTTTTCGACACAGATACGCAGTATTTT.